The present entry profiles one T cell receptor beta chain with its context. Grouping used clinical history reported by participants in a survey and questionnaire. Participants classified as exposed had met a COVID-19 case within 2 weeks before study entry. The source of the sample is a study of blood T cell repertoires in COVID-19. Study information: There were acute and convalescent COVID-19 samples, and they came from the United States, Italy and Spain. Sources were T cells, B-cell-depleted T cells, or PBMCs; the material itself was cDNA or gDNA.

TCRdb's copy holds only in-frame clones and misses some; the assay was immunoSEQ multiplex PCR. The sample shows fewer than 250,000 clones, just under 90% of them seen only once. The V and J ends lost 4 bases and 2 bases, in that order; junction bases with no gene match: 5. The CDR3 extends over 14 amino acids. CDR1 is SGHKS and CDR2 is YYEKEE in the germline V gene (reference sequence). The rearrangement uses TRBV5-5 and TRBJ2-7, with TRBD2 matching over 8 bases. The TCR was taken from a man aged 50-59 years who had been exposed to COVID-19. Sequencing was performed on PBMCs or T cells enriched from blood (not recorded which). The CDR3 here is CASSKLGLAYEQYV. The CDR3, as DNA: TGTGCCAGCAGCAAGTTGGGACTAGCCTACGAGCAGTACGTC.